The 28 T cell receptor beta chains below all came from one sample that was sequenced in a study of cytomegalovirus exposure and HLA in healthy donors. Vbeta (60) and Jbeta (13) primers were used in the PCR. Assay: immunoSEQ multiplex PCR; the TCRdb copy retains only in-frame clones and omits some. This table has approximately 90,000 clones, around 77% appearing once. Sequenced input: PBMCs. These receptors all stem from a man aged 25-40 years in good health and CMV-seronegative.

The chain has TRBV6-5 and TRBJ1-1; D might be TRBD1 (6 bases). Looked up from germline, CDR1 is MNHEY and CDR2 is SVGAGI. V was trimmed by 5 bases and J by 5 bases, leaving 15 bases between them. This CDR3 region has 14 residues. CDR3 DNA: TGTGCCAGCAGTGACGGGGGGGCAGGGACTGAAGCTTTCTTT. Protein sequence: CASSDGGAGTEAFF.

The chain joins TRBV28 to TRBJ2-7, with D perhaps TRBD1 (6 bases). Trimming took 6 bases from V and 3 from J, leaving 12 bases between them. Germline V gene data show CDR1 as MDHEN and CDR2 as SYDVKM. The CDR3 sequence is 13 residues long. CDR3 in amino acids: CASRRGQSYEQYF. CDR3 sequence (DNA): TGTGCCAGCAGAAGGGGACAAAGCTACGAGCAGTACTTC.

This rearrangement joins TRBV19 to TRBJ2-7; 9 bases match TRBD1. Germline V gene data show CDR1 as LNHDA and CDR2 as SQIVND (reference sequence). V was clipped by 6 bases and J by 4 bases; unmatched bases: 4. CDR3 length: 13 amino acids. The CDR3 DNA reads as TGTGCCAGTAGCACACAGGGGGCATACGAGCAGTACTTC. Amino acids: CASSTQGAYEQYF. Supplemented by reference TRBV19 and TRBJ2-7, the full variable domain reads DGGITQSPKYLFRKEGQNVTLSCEQNLNHDAMYWYRQDPGQGLRLIYYSQIVNDFQKGDIAEGYSVSREKKESFPLTVTSAQKNPTAFYLCASSTQGAYEQYFGPGTRLTVT.

V and J are TRBV30 and TRBJ2-2; D is unresolved. The CDR3 is 13 amino acids. Trimming removed 3 bases at V and 0 bases at J, with 5 bases between. Germline values: CDR1 GTSNPN, CDR2 SVGIG (reference sequence). This chain's CDR3 is CAWREPNTGELFF. The CDR3 region has the DNA TGTGCCTGGAGGGAGCCGAACACCGGGGAGCTGTTTTTT.

The V and J genes are TRBV5-1 and TRBJ1-1; D is undetermined. Looked up from germline, CDR1 is SGHRS and CDR2 is YFSETQ. This CDR3 is 14 amino acids long. Trimming removed 2 bases at V and 1 base at J, with 9 bases between. The CDR3, as DNA: TGCGCCAGCAGCTTTCTCAGTTCGAACACTGAAGCTTTCTTT. This encodes CASSFLSSNTEAFF.

This clone was counted only a few times. The chain recombines TRBV7-9 with TRBJ2-3; D remains ambiguous. The germline gives CDR1 SEHNR, CDR2 FQNEAQ (reference sequence). Deletions cut 7 bases from V and 2 bases from J, with 13 bases between. The CDR3 is made up of 14 amino acids. CDR3 nucleotides: TGTGCCAGCACCCATTTCGGAGCCACAGATACGCAGTATTTT. It translates to CASTHFGATDTQYF.

This chain joins TRBV7-9 and TRBJ2-3; a possible D gene is TRBD1 (5 bases). V lost 5 bases and J 4 bases, leaving 19 bases between the germline ends. The length of the CDR3 is 16 residues. CDR1 is SEHNR and CDR2 is FQNEAQ in the germline V gene (reference sequence). The chain's CDR3 is CASSPLGRGWADTQYF. The CDR3 DNA sequence: TGTGCCAGCAGCCCTTTGGGAAGGGGTTGGGCAGATACGCAGTATTTT. Looking up the rest from reference TRBV7-9 and TRBJ2-3 gives the full variable domain: DTGVSQNPRHKITKRGQNVTFRCDPISEHNRLYWYRQTLGQGPEFLTYFQNEAQLEKSRLLSDRFSAERPKGSFSTLEIQRTEQGDSAMYLCASSPLGRGWADTQYFGPGTRLTVL.

The genes are TRBV5-1 and TRBJ2-7; no firm D call. The germline CDR1 and CDR2 sequences are SGHRS and YFSETQ. The V gene lost 0 bases and the J gene lost 4 bases, with 11 bases spanning the gap. This CDR3 comprises 14 residues. The CDR3 nucleotides read TGCGCCAGCAGCTTGGGATTCGGAGTGTACGAGCAGTACTTC. Its protein is CASSLGFGVYEQYF.

The V and J genes are TRBV7-8 and TRBJ2-7, with 8 positions matching TRBD2. CDR1 and CDR2 from the germline V gene are SGHVS and FQNEAQ. The trim removed 5 bases at V and 6 bases at J, leaving 12 bases unmatched. This CDR3 has 15 residues. The CDR3 DNA sequence: TGTGCCAGCAGCCCCAGGGTCGGGAGGGCGGGCGAGCAGTACTTC. Translated, it gives CASSPRVGRAGEQYF.

This clone was seen a single time. J is TRBJ1-1 and V is TRBV10-1; a possible D gene is TRBD1 (5 bases). Germline assignment: CDR1 WNHNN and CDR2 SYGVQD (reference sequence). The V and J ends lost 0 bases and 5 bases respectively, with 7 bases between them. The CDR3 runs 13 residues. The CDR3: CASSESGGTEAFF. DNA for the CDR3: TGCGCCAGCAGTGAGTCGGGGGGAACTGAAGCTTTCTTT.

This chain links TRBV6-5 with TRBJ1-2, with D tentatively TRBD1 (5 bases). Trimming pared 2 bases from V and 4 bases from J, leaving 8 bases between. Per germline, CDR1 MNHEY and CDR2 SVGAGI. The CDR3 consists of 13 residues. The CDR3, as DNA: TGTGCCAGCAGTTACCCCCAGGGCTATGGCTACACCTTC. This encodes CASSYPQGYGYTF.

This sequence joins TRBV27 and TRBJ2-2, with 8 positions matching TRBD1. CDR1 and CDR2 from the germline V gene are MNHEY and SMNVEV (reference sequence). This CDR3 is built from 14 residues. After removal of 3 bases from V and 5 bases from J, the junction contained 2 bases not matched to a gene. CDR3 sequence reads: CASSFWTGTGELFF. Here the CDR3 DNA reads TGTGCCAGCAGTTTTTGGACAGGGACCGGGGAGCTGTTTTTT.

As DNA, the CDR3 is TGTGCCAGCAGCGTCCTACTCAGCGGGGGCGGCTCCTACGAGCAGTACTTC. It encodes CASSVLLSGGGSYEQYF. The chain carries TRBV9 and TRBJ2-7; 8 bases agree with TRBD2. CDR1 SGDLS and CDR2 YYNGEE come from the germline V gene. CDR3 length: 17 amino acids. V dropped 2 bases and J dropped 0; count of bases not matched to a gene: 10.

The J gene is TRBJ1-1, the V gene TRBV6-1, with unresolved D. CDR3 length equals 13 residues. Between the trimmed V and J ends, which lost 6 bases and 7 bases, there was a span of 15 bases. The germline V gene encodes CDR1 MNHNS and CDR2 SASEGT. This chain's CDR3 is CASRLVKSGEAFF. The CDR3 DNA sequence: TGTGCCAGCAGGTTGGTTAAGAGCGGTGAAGCTTTCTTT.

The V and J genes are TRBV7-8 and TRBJ1-2; TRBD1 aligns across 9 bases. CDR1 SGHVS and CDR2 FQNEAQ come from the germline V gene. The CDR3 is 17 amino acids. V lost 4 bases, J lost 2 bases, and 11 bases stayed unmatched. The CDR3 spells CASSSKQGAIGNYGYTF. The CDR3 DNA is TGTGCCAGCAGCTCAAAACAGGGGGCGATAGGGAACTATGGCTACACCTTC.

The chain is built from TRBV5-1 and TRBJ1-1, with 7 bases aligning to TRBD1. V dropped 4 bases and J dropped 1; count of bases not matched to a gene: 7. Germline CDR1 is SGHRS and CDR2 is YFSETQ. The CDR3 contains 15 residues. CDR3 sequence (DNA): TGCGCCAGCAGCGTGGAGGGACAGAAGAACACTGAAGCTTTCTTT. Translating it yields CASSVEGQKNTEAFF.

The chain couples TRBV5-1 to TRBJ1-4; possible D gene TRBD1, 5 bases. This CDR3 spans 14 amino acids. Germline assignment: CDR1 SGHRS and CDR2 YFSETQ. V lost 2 bases, J lost 6 bases, and 11 bases lay in between. CDR3: CASSFGRDDEKLFF. As DNA, the CDR3 is TGCGCCAGCAGCTTTGGCAGGGATGATGAAAAACTGTTTTTT.

The rearrangement links TRBV7-9 to TRBJ1-2; maybe TRBD1 (5 bases). This CDR3 has 14 amino acids. Germline V gives CDR1 SEHNR, CDR2 FQNEAQ (reference sequence). V lost 5 bases and J lost 4, with 14 bases in between. CDR3 coding DNA: TGTGCCAGCAGCCGGGACCTGGGGGGCTATGGCTACACCTTC. Translated: CASSRDLGGYGYTF. The full variable domain, rest sourced from reference TRBV7-9 and TRBJ1-2, is DTGVSQNPRHKITKRGQNVTFRCDPISEHNRLYWYRQTLGQGPEFLTYFQNEAQLEKSRLLSDRFSAERPKGSFSTLEIQRTEQGDSAMYLCASSRDLGGYGYTFGSGTRLTVV.

V and J are TRBV11-2 and TRBJ2-1; 12 nucleotides line up with TRBD2. The length of the CDR3 is 17 residues. The germline V gene encodes CDR1 SGHAT and CDR2 FQNNGV. Germline trimming cut 5 bases from V and 4 bases from J; bases unmatched to any gene: 9. The DNA for the CDR3 is TGTGCCAGCAGCCTATCACTAGCGGGGGGCGCATACAATGAGCAGTTCTTC. Protein: CASSLSLAGGAYNEQFF.

As concerns this clone: This same CDR3 is encoded by further DNA sequences in the sample. The chain couples TRBV9 to TRBJ2-7; the D is unclear. Trimming cost V 0 bases and J 0 bases, with 7 bases left between them. Germline lookup yields CDR1 SGDLS and CDR2 YYNGEE. The CDR3 is made up of 14 amino acids. CDR3 region: CASSVVPSSYEQYF. In DNA form, the CDR3 reads TGTGCCAGCAGCGTAGTGCCGAGCTCCTACGAGCAGTACTTC.

In this sample, this clone turned up a few times. The V call is TRBV6-1, the J call TRBJ1-2, with D perhaps matching TRBD1 (5 bases). V lost 8 bases and J 4 bases, leaving 14 bases between the germline ends. The CDR3 loop spans 13 amino acids. Germline CDR1 and CDR2: MNHNS and SASEGT. CDR3 nucleotide sequence: TGTGCCAGCCGCAGGGCCAACTTCTATGGCTACACCTTC. Its protein product is CASRRANFYGYTF.

The chain joins TRBV6-4 to TRBJ2-1; D might be TRBD2 (5 bases). The CDR3 covers 14 residues. V was shortened by 4 bases and J by 3 bases, with 10 bases between the two germline ends. CDR1 and CDR2 from the germline V gene are MRHNA and SNTAGT. The CDR3: CASSAGLDYNEQFF. The CDR3 DNA sequence: TGTGCCAGCAGTGCCGGACTCGACTACAATGAGCAGTTCTTC.

The chain uses TRBV6-1 and TRBJ2-7, with 10 bases lining up with TRBD1. This CDR3 has 14 amino acids. After removal of 7 bases from V and 5 bases from J, the junction contained 8 bases not matched to a gene. In germline, CDR1 is MNHNS, CDR2 SASEGT. The CDR3 bases are TGTGCCAGCACCATCGGGACAGGGGAGGACGAGCAGTACTTC. Translated, it gives CASTIGTGEDEQYF.

The chain couples TRBV19 to TRBJ2-7; TRBD1 matches 9 bases. The J segment lost 6 bases and the V segment lost 4 bases, leaving 10 bases of the junction unmatched. The CDR3 totals 15 residues. Germline CDR1 reads LNHDA; CDR2 reads SQIVND (reference sequence). CDR3 sequence reads: CASSSHRGLDGEQYF. Here the CDR3 DNA reads TGTGCCAGTAGTAGCCACAGGGGGCTTGATGGCGAGCAGTACTTC.

V and J are TRBV13 and TRBJ2-3, with 8 positions matching TRBD1. Germline values: CDR1 PRHDT, CDR2 FYEKMQ (reference sequence). The CDR3 has 15 residues. The V segment lost 5 bases and the J segment 4 bases; nucleotides outside the gene matches: 8. CDR3 loop: CASSQEAQGADTQYF. The CDR3 coding sequence is TGTGCCAGCAGCCAGGAGGCACAGGGGGCAGATACGCAGTATTTT.

The chain is built from TRBV6-5 and TRBJ1-4, with a possible D match to TRBD1 (5 bases). Germline V gene data show CDR1 as MNHEY and CDR2 as SVGAGI. The CDR3 has 14 residues. Between the trimmed V and J ends, which lost 0 bases and 6 bases, there was a span of 8 bases. CDR3 nucleotides: TGTGCCAGCAGTTACTCAACGGGGGATGAAAAACTGTTTTTT. It encodes CASSYSTGDEKLFF.

This clone was picked up a small number of times. The CDR3 reads CASSTKQGDTGELFF. The CDR3 bases are TGTGCCAGCAGTACTAAACAGGGGGACACCGGGGAGCTGTTTTTT. The chain uses TRBV6-6 and TRBJ2-2; 8 bases are shared with TRBD1. V shed 5 bases and J 3 bases; nucleotides not matched to a gene: 5. Germline assignment: CDR1 MNHNY and CDR2 SVGAGI (reference sequence). The CDR3 runs to 15 residues.

This chain links TRBV7-2 with TRBJ1-5; D call uncertain. The CDR3 has 13 amino acids. CDR1 and CDR2 (germline): SGHTA, FQGNSA. V dropped 5 bases and J dropped 9 bases, with 14 bases sitting between them. CDR3 in amino acids: CASSPGIDWPQHF. The CDR3 coding sequence is TGTGCCAGCAGCCCGGGAATTGATTGGCCCCAGCATTTT.